This T cell receptor (beta chain) is drawn from a study of blood T cell repertoires in COVID-19. In the study overall: The study drew acute and convalescent COVID-19 samples from the United States, Italy and Spain. Sample material is recorded as cDNA or gDNA derived from T cells, B-cell-depleted T cells, or PBMCs.

Original analysis: Reference gene primer amplification gave nucleated cell count estimates. Here immunoSEQ multiplex PCR was the method, and the copy in TCRdb shows in-frame clones only, minus some. That table furnishes V, J and clone size, whereas the DNA furnished D and trimming. In the table there are hundreds of thousands of clones, 75% to 90% of which are singletons. V gave up 7 bases and J gave up 7 bases; unmatched junction bases: 9. The germline CDR1 and CDR2 sequences are SNHLY and FYNNEI. CDR3 size: 15 residues. This sequence joins TRBV2 and TRBJ2-1; 11 positions agree with TRBD2. The source of this sequence is a woman in her late teens or twenties with acute or convalescent COVID-19. Sequencing was performed on peripheral blood. The CDR3: CASTRVAGGLNEQFF. CDR3 coding DNA: TGTGCCAGCACTCGAGTAGCGGGGGGGCTAAATGAGCAGTTCTTC.